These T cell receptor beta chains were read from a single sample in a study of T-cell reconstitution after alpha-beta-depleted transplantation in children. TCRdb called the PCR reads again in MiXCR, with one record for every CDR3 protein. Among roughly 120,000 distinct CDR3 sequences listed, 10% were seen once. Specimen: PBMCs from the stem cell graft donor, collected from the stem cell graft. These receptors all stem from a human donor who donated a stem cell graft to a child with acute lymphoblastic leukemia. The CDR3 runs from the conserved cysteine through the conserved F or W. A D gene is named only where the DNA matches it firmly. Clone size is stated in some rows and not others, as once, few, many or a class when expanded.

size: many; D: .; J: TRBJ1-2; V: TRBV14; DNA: TGTGCCAGCAGCCAAGCCGGGGCCAGGGTCTATGGCTACACCTTC; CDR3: CASSQAGARVYGYTF
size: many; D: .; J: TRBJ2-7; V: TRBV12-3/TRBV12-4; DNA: TGTGCCAGCAGTCCTACAGGGTCTCGGACCTACGAGCAGTACTTC; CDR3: CASSPTGSRTYEQYF
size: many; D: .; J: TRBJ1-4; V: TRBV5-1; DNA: TGCGCCAGCAGCTTGGTTGGGGACCTTTATGAAAAACTGTTTTTT; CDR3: CASSLVGDLYEKLFF
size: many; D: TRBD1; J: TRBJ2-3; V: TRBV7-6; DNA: TGTGCCAGCAGCTCACCTCCGGGACAGCGCACAGATACGCAGTATTTT; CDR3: CASSSPPGQRTDTQYF
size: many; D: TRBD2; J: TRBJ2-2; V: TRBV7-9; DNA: TGTGCCAGCAGCCCAGCGGGGAAGCGATTAACCGGGGAGCTGTTTTTT; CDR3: CASSPAGKRLTGELFF
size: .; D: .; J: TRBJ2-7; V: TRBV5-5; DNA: TGTGGCAGCAGCTCGGGGGTCTACGAGCAGTACTTC; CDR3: CGSSSGVYEQYF
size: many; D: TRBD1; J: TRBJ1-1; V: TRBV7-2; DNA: TGTGCCAGCAGCTTATTATCAGGGGGCACTGAAGCTTTCTTT; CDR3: CASSLLSGGTEAFF
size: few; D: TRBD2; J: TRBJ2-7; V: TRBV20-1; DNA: TGCAGTGCCCCTTGGCGGGAGGGCCCTCAAAAGTGGCAGTACTTC; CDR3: CSAPWREGPQKWQYF
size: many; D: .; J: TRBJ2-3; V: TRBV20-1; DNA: TGCAGTGCTAGAGATTTTAGGAGGGGTGCAGATACGCAGTATTTT; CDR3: CSARDFRRGADTQYF
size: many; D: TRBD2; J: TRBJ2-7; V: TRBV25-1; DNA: TGTGCCAGCAGTGAATATGCGGGAGGGGCCTACGAGCAGTACTTC; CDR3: CASSEYAGGAYEQYF
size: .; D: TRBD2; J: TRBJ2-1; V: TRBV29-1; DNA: TGCAGCGTTGAAGCGGGAGGACGTACCAGCTCCTACAATGAGCAGTTCTTC; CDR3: CSVEAGGRTSSYNEQFF
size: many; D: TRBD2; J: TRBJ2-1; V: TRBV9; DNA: TGTGCCAGCAGCGCAGACTACGGGGGGAGCTCCTACAATGAGCAGTTCTTC; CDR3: CASSADYGGSSYNEQFF
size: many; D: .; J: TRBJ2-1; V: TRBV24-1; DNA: TGTGCCACCAGTGAATACAGGGCGACTAAGAATGAGCAGTTCTTC; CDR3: CATSEYRATKNEQFF
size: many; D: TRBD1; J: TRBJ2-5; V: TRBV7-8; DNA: TGTGCCAGCAGCTTAGGGTTACTACAGGGGGCCCAAGAGACCCAGTACTTC; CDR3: CASSLGLLQGAQETQYF
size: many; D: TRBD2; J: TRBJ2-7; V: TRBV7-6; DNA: TGTGCCAGCAGCTTAAGCTCCGCGTCTAGCGGGAGCCAACTCTCCTACGAGCAGTACTTC; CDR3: CASSLSSASSGSQLSYEQYF
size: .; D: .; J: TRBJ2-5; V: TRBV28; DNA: TGTGCCAGCAGACAATCGGGAATAGGGTTACAAGAGACCCAGTACTTC; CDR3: CASRQSGIGLQETQYF
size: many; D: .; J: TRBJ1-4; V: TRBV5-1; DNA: TGTGCCAGCTCACCAGGCGGGACAACTAATGAAAAACTGTTTTTT; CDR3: CASSPGGTTNEKLFF
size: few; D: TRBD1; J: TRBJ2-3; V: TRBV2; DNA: TGTGCCAGCAACCTACAGGGGGCTGATACGCAGTATTTT; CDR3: CASNLQGADTQYF
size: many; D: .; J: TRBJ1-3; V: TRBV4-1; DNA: TGCGCCAGCAGCCAAGATCTGGGAGGTGGAAACACCATATATTTT; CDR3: CASSQDLGGGNTIYF
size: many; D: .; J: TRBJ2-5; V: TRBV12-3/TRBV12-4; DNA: TGTGCCAGCAGCCCTTTGATGTGGGAGTATCAAGAGACCCACTACTTC; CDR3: CASSPLMWEYQETHYF
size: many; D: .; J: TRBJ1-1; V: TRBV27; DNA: TGTGCCAGCAGTTTCGGGTCGGGGAACACTGAAGCTTTCTTT; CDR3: CASSFGSGNTEAFF
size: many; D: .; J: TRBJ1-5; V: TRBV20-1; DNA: TGCAGTGCTGGCGGGAAAGTCAATCAGCCCCAGCATTTT; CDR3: CSAGGKVNQPQHF
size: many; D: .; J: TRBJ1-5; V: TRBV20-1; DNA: TGCAGTGCTAGAGGTGTGATAGGGAATCAGCCCCAGCATTTT; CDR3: CSARGVIGNQPQHF
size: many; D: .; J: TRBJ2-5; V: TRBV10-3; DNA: TGTGCCATCAGTACAGGGCTCGGAGAGACCCAGTACTTC; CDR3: CAISTGLGETQYF
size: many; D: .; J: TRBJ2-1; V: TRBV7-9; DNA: TGTGCCAGCAGTTTATCAGGGTACAATGAGCAGTTCTTC; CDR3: CASSLSGYNEQFF
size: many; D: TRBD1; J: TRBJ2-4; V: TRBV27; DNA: TGTGCCAGCAGTCGCGTAGACAGGGATCACATTCAGTACTTC; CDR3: CASSRVDRDHIQYF
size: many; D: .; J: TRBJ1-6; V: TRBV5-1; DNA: TGCGCCAGCAGCCCACTGCAGGGGAATAATTCACCCCTCCACTTT; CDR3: CASSPLQGNNSPLHF
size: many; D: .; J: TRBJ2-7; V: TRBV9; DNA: TGTGCCAGCAGCGTAGGTCCGAACTACGAGCAGTACTTC; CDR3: CASSVGPNYEQYF
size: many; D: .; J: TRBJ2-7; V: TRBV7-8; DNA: TGTGCCAGCAGGGCTAGAGGGGAACTCTACGAGCAGTACTTC; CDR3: CASRARGELYEQYF
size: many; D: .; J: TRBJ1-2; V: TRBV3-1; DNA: TGTGCCAGCAGCCAGGGGAACTATGGCTACACCTTC; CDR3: CASSQGNYGYTF
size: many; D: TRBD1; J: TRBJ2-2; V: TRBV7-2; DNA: TGTGCCAGCAGCTTAGGAGGGGGCTACACCGGGGAGCTGTTTTTT; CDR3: CASSLGGGYTGELFF
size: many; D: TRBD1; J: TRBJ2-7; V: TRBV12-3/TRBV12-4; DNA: TGTGCCAGCAAGCGGACAGGGGCTGGCTACGAGCAGTACTTC; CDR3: CASKRTGAGYEQYF
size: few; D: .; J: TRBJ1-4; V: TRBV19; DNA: TGTGCCAGCCTCCCTGCAACTAATGAAAAACTGTTTTTT; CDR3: CASLPATNEKLFF
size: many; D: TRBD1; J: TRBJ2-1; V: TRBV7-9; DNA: TGTGCCAGCAAGGGGGCGGTGTGGGATGAGCAGTTCTTC; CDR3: CASKGAVWDEQFF
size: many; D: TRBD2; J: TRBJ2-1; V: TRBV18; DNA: TGTGCCAGCTCACAGGGACTAGAGAGGGCTGAGCAGTTCTTC; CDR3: CASSQGLERAEQFF
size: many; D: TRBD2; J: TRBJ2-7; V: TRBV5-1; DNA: TGCGCCAGCAGCCCGCTAGCGGGGGGTTACTACGAGCAGTACTTC; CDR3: CASSPLAGGYYEQYF
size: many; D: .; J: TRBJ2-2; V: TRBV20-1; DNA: TGCAGTGCTAGTCGGCAGAACACCGGGGAGCTGTTTTTT; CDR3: CSASRQNTGELFF
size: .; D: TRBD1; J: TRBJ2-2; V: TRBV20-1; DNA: TGCAGTGCTAGAGATTTCGGGACAGGGGACACCGGGGAGCTGTTTTTT; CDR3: CSARDFGTGDTGELFF
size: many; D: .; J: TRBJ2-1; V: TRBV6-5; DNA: TGTGCCATTGGACGGTACAATGAGCAGTTCTTC; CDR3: CAIGRYNEQFF
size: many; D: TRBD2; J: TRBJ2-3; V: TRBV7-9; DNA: TGTGCCAGCAGCCCGGGAGGGGATGATACGCAGTATTTT; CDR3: CASSPGGDDTQYF
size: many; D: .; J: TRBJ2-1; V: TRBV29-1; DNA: TGCAGCGTTGGGGAGGGGGCGGGGAGGTACAATGAGCAGTTCTTC; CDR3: CSVGEGAGRYNEQFF
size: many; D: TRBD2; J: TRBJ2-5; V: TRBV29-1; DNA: TGCAGCGCCAAACTAGCGAACCAAGAGACCCAGTACTTC; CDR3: CSAKLANQETQYF